Each of the 17 T cell receptor beta chains below was sequenced from the same sample in a study of response to subunit inactivated influenza vaccine (dated by TCRdb to between 2017 and 2018). Library prep was done by RT-PCR. Sequencer: Illumina HiSeq 2500. TCRdb reran the public reads through fastp at Q25 and MiXCR, keeping productive beta chains. When rows share a CDR3 protein, they turn into one entry using the most common DNA and genes. This sample comprises just under 550,000 distinct CDR3 sequences, roughly a quarter of them detected only once. The ten most abundant clones make up approximately 3% of the sample. The same sample was also used in a study of T cells expressing NK-cell markers. The second study, in turn, reports: TCR beta cDNA libraries were made by 5'RACE template switching that added a universal primer site and unique molecular identifiers.

The starting material was CD4+ T cells sorted from PBMCs, obtained 11 to 12 days after vaccination. These receptors all come from a man aged 50 to 60 who received an inactivated influenza vaccine. Donor details come from another sample of the same person, matched by shared clones.

This clonotype was detected only a few times. The V and J genes are TRBV7-2 and TRBJ2-1, with D possibly matching TRBD1 (6 bases). Germline V gene sequence: CDR1 SGHTA, CDR2 FQGNSA. Trimming cost V 2 bases and J 9 bases, with 17 bases left between them. This CDR3 is 15 amino acids long. DNA of the CDR3: TGTGCCAGCAGCTTATCTCACAGGGTCGCCTCTGAGCAGTTCTTC. It translates to CASSLSHRVASEQFF.

This chain uses TRBV11-2 with TRBJ1-2, with TRBD1 identical over 7 bases. Germline-derived CDR1 and CDR2 are SGHAT and FQNNGV. V lost 7 bases and J lost 4; bases outside the gene matches: 6. The CDR3 contains 13 residues. For the CDR3, the DNA is TGTGCCAGCAACCAGGGACAGCTCTATGGCTACACCTTC. Translating it yields CASNQGQLYGYTF.

V is TRBV20-1 and J is TRBJ2-7; 8 positions agree with TRBD1. The V gene's germline CDR1 is DFQATT and CDR2 SNEGSKA (reference sequence). This CDR3 spans 16 amino acids. V lost 1 base, J lost 4 bases, and 12 bases stayed unmatched. The CDR3 DNA reads TGCAGTGCTAGAGGAGGTCGGAACAGGGGGGTTTACGAGCAGTACTTC. Encoded protein: CSARGGRNRGVYEQYF.

In this sample, this clonotype turned up a few times. CDR3 loop: CASSEAGVNQPQHF. CDR3 sequence (DNA): TGCGCCAGCAGTGAGGCAGGAGTCAATCAGCCCCAGCATTTT. The chain employs TRBV10-2 and TRBJ1-5; D not certain. The CDR3 is made up of 14 amino acids. Trimming pared 2 bases from V and 3 bases from J, leaving 8 bases between. From germline, CDR1 is WSHSY and CDR2 SAAADI.

This clonotype has only a few counts. The chain employs TRBV6-1 and TRBJ2-3; a possible D gene is TRBD2 (6 bases). The CDR3 spans 15 residues. Germline loops: CDR1 MNHNS, CDR2 SASEGT. V lost 3 bases, J lost 5 bases, and 15 bases lay in between. The CDR3 region is CASSERGWNKDTQYF. In nucleotides, the CDR3 is TGTGCCAGCAGTGAGCGGGGATGGAACAAAGATACGCAGTATTTT.

The rearrangement uses TRBV5-5 and TRBJ2-7; tentative D call: TRBD2 (6 bases). Germline V gene sequence: CDR1 SGHKS, CDR2 YYEKEE (reference sequence). V gave up 0 bases and J gave up 7 bases, with 14 bases separating them. This CDR3 has 14 residues. CDR3 amino acids: CASSLEGAGGEQYF. In nucleotides, the CDR3 is TGTGCCAGCAGCTTGGAGGGAGCCGGGGGAGAGCAGTACTTC.

The chain joins TRBV28 to TRBJ2-2; D gene ambiguous. Trimming pared 5 bases from V and 8 bases from J, leaving 12 bases between. The CDR3 consists of 13 residues. From germline, CDR1 is MDHEN and CDR2 SYDVKM. The chain's CDR3 is CASSPIPRGELFF. DNA of the CDR3: TGTGCCAGCAGTCCCATCCCAAGGGGGGAGCTGTTTTTT.

This chain uses TRBV12-3 or TRBV12-4 with TRBJ1-5, with TRBD1 as a possible D gene (5 bases). The CDR3 spans 16 residues. V was clipped by 2 bases and J by 1 base, with 12 bases between them. The CDR3 is CASSLPGAQSNQPQHF. The CDR3 coding sequence is TGTGCCAGCAGTTTACCCGGGGCGCAGAGCAATCAGCCCCAGCATTTT.

This clonotype was found a few times. The chain employs TRBV7-9 and TRBJ1-5, with no clear D. CDR1 and CDR2 (germline): SEHNR, FQNEAQ (reference sequence). The CDR3 is 14 residues long. The V and J ends lost 5 bases and 2 bases respectively, with 10 bases between them. The CDR3 here is CASSAGEGNQPQHF. CDR3 nucleotides: TGTGCCAGCAGCGCCGGTGAGGGCAATCAGCCCCAGCATTTT. Complete variable domain (other parts from reference TRBV7-9 and TRBJ1-5): DTGVSQNPRHKITKRGQNVTFRCDPISEHNRLYWYRQTLGQGPEFLTYFQNEAQLEKSRLLSDRFSAERPKGSFSTLEIQRTEQGDSAMYLCASSAGEGNQPQHFGDGTRLSIL.

This clonotype was detected only a few times. The chain carries TRBV7-2 and TRBJ2-7; the match to TRBD1 covers 9 bases. In germline, CDR1 is SGHTA, CDR2 FQGNSA. After removal of 7 bases from V and 1 base from J, the junction contained 14 bases not matched to a gene. The CDR3 has 17 residues. The CDR3 nucleotides read TGTGCCAGCACCAAACAAACCTCGGGGACAGGGTCCTACGAGCAGTACTTC. Translating gives CASTKQTSGTGSYEQYF.

This clonotype was seen more than once but under ten times. V is TRBV7-6 and J is TRBJ2-2, with 12 bases aligning to TRBD2. Looked up from germline, CDR1 is SGHVS and CDR2 is FNYEAQ. Germline trimming cut 8 bases from V and 5 bases from J; bases unmatched to any gene: 6. The CDR3 has 15 amino acids. This chain's CDR3 is CASGETSGGTGELFF. Written as DNA, the CDR3 is TGTGCCAGCGGGGAGACTAGCGGGGGAACCGGGGAGCTGTTTTTT.

This clonotype was observed many times. The chain combines TRBV20-1 with TRBJ1-6; D perhaps matches TRBD1 (5 bases). The CDR3 is made up of 14 amino acids. V was pared by 5 bases and J by 7 bases, with 15 bases between. Germline V CDR1 and CDR2: DFQATT, SNEGSKA (reference sequence). The CDR3 here is CSALSQGSNSPLHF. CDR3 in DNA: TGCAGTGCTTTAAGTCAGGGCTCGAATTCACCCCTCCACTTT.

This rearrangement joins TRBV5-1 to TRBJ2-7; D call uncertain. The germline V gene encodes CDR1 SGHRS and CDR2 YFSETQ. This CDR3 is 15 amino acids long. Deletions cut 0 bases from V and 0 bases from J, with 10 bases between. CDR3 DNA sequence: TGCGCCAGCAGCTTGGGAATTGGTTCCTCCTACGAGCAGTACTTC. It specifies CASSLGIGSSYEQYF.

At least ten counts were recorded for this clonotype. This chain joins TRBV20-1 and TRBJ2-1, with D perhaps matching TRBD1 (6 bases). The germline V and J ends were trimmed by 4 bases and 5 bases, with 12 bases remaining between them. This CDR3 is built from 13 residues. The germline CDR1 and CDR2 sequences are DFQATT and SNEGSKA (reference sequence). Written as DNA, the CDR3 is TGCAGTGCTAAAAAGGGACAAGACAATGAGCAGTTCTTC. Its translation is CSAKKGQDNEQFF.

This clonotype has a handful of counts. The J gene is TRBJ1-1, the V gene TRBV4-2; D is unresolved. Germline V gene data show CDR1 as LGHNA and CDR2 as YNFKEQ. Deletions cut 4 bases from V and 3 bases from J, with 15 bases between. The CDR3 is 15 residues long. CDR3 amino acids: CASSPPDKYHTEAFF. CDR3 nucleotide sequence: TGTGCCAGCAGCCCACCAGACAAGTACCACACTGAAGCTTTCTTT.

This clonotype occurred a few times. J is TRBJ2-2 and V is TRBV7-9, with TRBD2 identical over 7 bases. The CDR3 loop spans 16 amino acids. Unmatched junction bases numbered 14, after V lost 7 bases and J lost 6 bases. The V gene's germline CDR1 is SEHNR and CDR2 FQNEAQ (reference sequence). The CDR3 nucleotides read TGTGCCAGCACCCCCCGGCTAGCGGTGAAGCCCGGGGAGCTGTTTTTT. Translation gives CASTPRLAVKPGELFF.

Here the CDR3 DNA reads TGCGCCAGCAGTGAACAGGGCGATCAGCCCCAGCATTTT. This gives the protein CASSEQGDQPQHF. This sequence joins TRBV10-2 and TRBJ1-5, with D tentatively TRBD1 (6 bases). V was clipped by 3 bases and J by 5 bases, with 8 bases between them. The CDR3 contains 13 residues. Germline assignment: CDR1 WSHSY and CDR2 SAAADI.